Below are 18 T cell receptor beta chains sequenced from a single sample in a study of shared clonotypes between healthy human individuals. This table comes from immunoSEQ multiplex PCR, and its TCRdb copy is limited to in-frame clones, with some not included. Altogether 950,000 to 1,100,000 clones are present, about 77% being singletons, with the ten largest covering around 1.5%. The sequenced sample was memory CD4+ T cells sorted from blood. Subset described: CD45RA-negative fraction. Every receptor here comes from a man aged 18 to 35 in good health.

The rearrangement links TRBV2 to TRBJ2-7; D might be TRBD1 (5 bases). The V and J ends lost 5 bases and 6 bases respectively, with 20 bases between them. This CDR3 is built from 15 residues. The germline V gene encodes CDR1 SNHLY and CDR2 FYNNEI. The CDR3 loop is CASSSFGAPGAEQYF. In DNA form, the CDR3 reads TGTGCCAGCAGTTCCTTTGGGGCCCCAGGAGCCGAGCAGTACTTC.

The rearrangement uses TRBV5-6 and TRBJ2-1, with 7 bases matching TRBD2. This CDR3 has 16 residues. Per germline, CDR1 SGHDT and CDR2 YYEEEE. The V gene end was trimmed by 4 bases and the J gene end by 4 bases; junction bases not matched to a gene: 11. The CDR3: CASSLGLGQSYNEQFF. The DNA for the CDR3 is TGTGCCAGCAGCCTAGGACTAGGGCAATCTTACAATGAGCAGTTCTTC.

The chain is built from TRBV4-1 and TRBJ2-3, with TRBD2 as a possible D gene (6 bases). Germline V gives CDR1 MGHRA, CDR2 YSYEKL. CDR3 size: 17 residues. The V end lost 0 bases, the J end lost 2 bases, and 15 bases lay between the germline ends. The CDR3 DNA follows: TGCGCCAGCAGCCAAGAGTGGGCTAGCGCCAACACAGATACGCAGTATTTT. Amino acids: CASSQEWASANTDTQYF.

J is TRBJ1-2 and V is TRBV5-1; possibly TRBD1 for D (6 bases). With 4 bases removed from V and 7 bases from J, the gap between germline ends came to 14 bases. The germline CDR1 and CDR2 sequences are SGHRS and YFSETQ. CDR3 length: 13 residues. CDR3 DNA sequence: TGCGCCAGCAGCCCGAAGGGGGATGGTGGCTACACCTTC. This codes for CASSPKGDGGYTF.

The V call is TRBV6-5, the J call TRBJ2-4; D may be TRBD1 or TRBD2 (5 bases each). This CDR3 comprises 13 residues. CDR1 and CDR2 (germline): MNHEY, SVGAGI. The V and J ends lost 0 bases and 11 bases respectively, with 11 bases between them. CDR3 sequence (DNA): TGTGCCAGCAGTTACTCTCGGTGGGGGTTTCAGTACTTC. This gives the protein CASSYSRWGFQYF.

V usage is TRBV10-1 and J usage is TRBJ1-4, with D tentatively TRBD1 (6 bases). This CDR3 is built from 18 residues. V was cut by 4 bases and J by 0 bases, with 18 bases left in between. Per the germline V gene, CDR1 is WNHNN and CDR2 is SYGVQD (reference sequence). This CDR3 is CASSGDKDFWATNEKLFF. Here the CDR3 DNA reads TGCGCCAGCAGTGGGGACAAAGACTTTTGGGCAACTAATGAAAAACTGTTTTTT.

This chain joins TRBV18 and TRBJ1-1, with D perhaps matching TRBD1 (5 bases). The germline CDR1 and CDR2 sequences are KGHSH and LQKENI. This CDR3 region has 12 residues. V lost 3 bases to trimming and J lost 7 bases, with 9 bases between them. The CDR3 here is CASSPGRDEAFF. The CDR3 nucleotides read TGTGCCAGCTCACCGGGGCGGGATGAAGCTTTCTTT.

This sequence joins TRBV9 and TRBJ2-5; D gene unclear. V was cut by 4 bases and J by 6 bases, with 19 bases left in between. This CDR3 has 15 residues. Germline V gene sequence: CDR1 SGDLS, CDR2 YYNGEE. CDR3: CASSPALQLGQTQYF. The CDR3 DNA is TGTGCCAGCAGCCCCGCACTCCAACTCGGGCAGACCCAGTACTTC.

The chain uses TRBV27 and TRBJ2-1, with D unresolved. Germline V gene lookup returns CDR1 MNHEY and CDR2 SMNVEV (reference sequence). This CDR3 has 17 amino acids. Between the trimmed V and J ends, which lost 5 bases and 4 bases, there was a span of 21 bases. This CDR3 reads CASSLRPPDQMYNEQFF. The DNA for the CDR3 is TGTGCCAGCAGTCTCCGACCTCCCGACCAGATGTACAATGAGCAGTTCTTC.

This chain links TRBV6-5 with TRBJ1-2; 7 bases line up with TRBD1. Trimming removed 8 bases from V and 4 bases from J; junction bases left unmatched: 7. Germline V gene lookup returns CDR1 MNHEY and CDR2 SVGAGI. The CDR3 length is 13 residues. Here the CDR3 DNA reads TGTGCCAGCCAAATAAACAGGGGCTATGGCTACACCTTC. Encoded protein: CASQINRGYGYTF.

The chain links TRBV28 to TRBJ1-2; maybe TRBD1 (6 bases). Germline V lookup: CDR1 MDHEN, CDR2 SYDVKM. The CDR3 loop spans 12 amino acids. V lost 5 bases and J 8 bases, leaving 12 bases between the germline ends. The CDR3 region is CASSAGALGYTF. Here the CDR3 DNA reads TGTGCCAGCAGTGCGGGGGCTCTCGGCTACACCTTC.

The V call is TRBV5-1, the J call TRBJ1-2, with 7 bases lining up with TRBD1. This CDR3 is 15 amino acids long. The trim removed 4 bases at V and 6 bases at J, leaving 12 bases unmatched. CDR1 SGHRS and CDR2 YFSETQ come from the germline V gene. As DNA, the CDR3 is TGCGCCAGCAGCGCTCAAGGACAGGAAACTAATGGCTACACCTTC. Translation gives CASSAQGQETNGYTF. Using reference TRBV5-1 and TRBJ1-2 for the parts outside the CDR3, the full variable domain is KAGVTQTPRYLIKTRGQQVTLSCSPISGHRSVSWYQQTPGQGLQFLFEYFSETQRNKGNFPGRFSGRQFSNSRSEMNVSTLELGDSALYLCASSAQGQETNGYTFGSGTRLTVV.

This clone was seen a handful of times. CDR3 bases: TGTGCCTGGAGTATCGCACGGTATCAGCCCCAGCATTTT. Its protein is CAWSIARYQPQHF. V is TRBV30 and J is TRBJ1-5; D is uncertain. Trimming cost V 2 bases and J 5 bases, with 10 bases left between them. The germline V gene has CDR1 GTSNPN and CDR2 SVGIG (reference sequence). This CDR3 has 13 amino acids.

As concerns this clone: A single base separates this from a much larger clone, so it may be a read error. This same CDR3 is encoded by further DNA sequences in the sample. V is TRBV10-3 and J is TRBJ1-4; 10 bases are a match to TRBD1. CDR1 ENHRY and CDR2 SYGVKD come from the germline V gene. The CDR3 sequence is 14 residues long. The CDR3 protein is CAISAGTGVEKLFF. CDR3 DNA sequence: TGCGCCATCAGTGCCGGGACAGGGGTTGAAAAACTGTTTTTT.

This sequence joins TRBV9 and TRBJ1-1, with 9 bases aligning to TRBD1. CDR1 SGDLS and CDR2 YYNGEE come from the germline V gene. V lost 4 bases to trimming and J lost 5 bases; unmatched junction nucleotides: 6. The CDR3 has 14 residues. The DNA for the CDR3 is TGTGCCAGCAGCAAACAGGGGGCGCAAACTGAAGCTTTCTTT. Its translation is CASSKQGAQTEAFF.

The chain uses TRBV2 and TRBJ1-5; D possibly corresponds to TRBD1 (5 bases). V was pared by 6 bases and J by 0 bases, with 12 bases between. Germline assignment: CDR1 SNHLY and CDR2 FYNNEI. The CDR3 is 15 amino acids. The CDR3 DNA sequence: TGTGCCAGCAGCTCAGACAGATATAGCAATCAGCCCCAGCATTTT. It codes for CASSSDRYSNQPQHF.

Comment on this clone: Sequence at one end of the junction differs from germline and may be a read error. The chain has TRBV2 and TRBJ2-3, with 10 nucleotides matching TRBD2. Germline values: CDR1 SNHLY, CDR2 FYNNEI. CDR3 length: 13 amino acids. Written as DNA, the CDR3 is TGTGCCAGCAGTGAATCTATTAGCGGGGGGCCTAATTTT. Encoded protein: CASSESISGGPNF.

The genes are TRBV7-9 and TRBJ1-4; no reliable D call. CDR3 size: 14 residues. The V end was cut by 0 bases, the J end by 3 bases, with 5 bases between. Germline CDR1 SEHNR, CDR2 FQNEAQ (reference sequence). The CDR3 DNA reads TGTGCCAGCAGCTTAGCATCGGCTAATGAAAAACTGTTTTTT. It translates to CASSLASANEKLFF.